The 9 T cell receptor beta chains reported below all come from one sample, sequenced in a study of early T cells in non-severe SARS-CoV-2 infection. TCRdb re-analysed the 5' RACE reads in MiXCR, keeping a single row per CDR3 protein. The sample has almost 30,000 distinct CDR3 sequences, approximately 6% seen once. Material for sequencing was whole blood. These receptors originate from an adult who was a healthcare worker with PCR-confirmed SARS-CoV-2 infection or an uninfected control (not recorded which).

This clonotype was detected many times. The V gene is TRBV4-3, the J gene TRBJ1-2, with TRBD1 as a possible D gene (6 bases). V was pared by 2 bases and J by 2 bases, with 9 bases between. This CDR3 is built from 14 residues. Germline CDR1 reads LGHNA; CDR2 reads YSLEER. CDR3 DNA: TGCGCCAGCAGCCAACAGACAGGAAACTATGGCTACACCTTC. Translating gives CASSQQTGNYGYTF.

This clonotype was counted a few times. V usage is TRBV14 and J usage is TRBJ2-3; the match to TRBD1 covers 11 bases. The CDR3 spans 19 residues. The germline CDR1 and CDR2 sequences are SGHDN and FVKESK. The V and J ends lost 2 bases and 2 bases, in that order; junction bases with no gene match: 12. DNA for the CDR3: TGTGCCAGCAGCCAACTCCGGACAGGGGGCGCCGGGGCCACAGATACGCAGTATTTT. Translated: CASSQLRTGGAGATDTQYF. Variable domain in full (rest from reference TRBV14 and TRBJ2-3): EAGVTQFPSHSVIEKGQTVTLRCDPISGHDNLYWYRRVMGKEIKFLLHFVKESKQDESGMPNNRFLAERTGGTYSTLKVQPAELEDSGVYFCASSQLRTGGAGATDTQYFGPGTRLTVL.

The chain recombines TRBV18 with TRBJ1-6; TRBD1 is a possible D gene (6 bases). Germline CDR1 KGHSH, CDR2 LQKENI. The CDR3 extends over 19 amino acids. The ends were cut back, 0 bases at V and 1 base at J, with 16 bases in the middle. The CDR3 sequence: CASSPPTTGSRSYNSPLHF. The CDR3 nucleotides are TGTGCCAGCTCACCACCGACCACAGGGAGTAGATCCTATAATTCACCCCTCCACTTT.

In its sample, this clonotype was seen a few times. V is TRBV11-2 and J is TRBJ2-7, with 8 bases that match TRBD1. This CDR3 has 15 amino acids. The junction had 8 bases not matched to a gene; V was cut back by 5 bases and J by 2 bases. Looked up from germline, CDR1 is SGHAT and CDR2 is FQNNGV. The chain's CDR3 is CASSLSPGGPYEQYF. The CDR3 nucleotides read TGTGCCAGCAGCCTGTCACCAGGGGGCCCCTACGAGCAGTACTTC.

The chain combines TRBV5-1 with TRBJ1-4; 7 bases fit TRBD1. V shed 8 bases, J shed 2 bases, and the junction held 3 bases outside the gene matches. This CDR3 is built from 13 residues. In germline, CDR1 is SGHRS, CDR2 YFSETQ. The CDR3 is CASRTGTNEKLFF. CDR3 DNA sequence: TGCGCCAGTAGGACAGGCACTAATGAAAAACTGTTTTTT.

This clonotype has just a few counts. This chain links TRBV3-1 with TRBJ1-6; 7 bases match TRBD1. The CDR3 runs to 14 residues. The ends lost 4 bases at V and 8 bases at J; junction bases unmatched: 5. CDR1 and CDR2 (germline): LGHDT, YNNKEL (reference sequence). CDR3 coding DNA: TGTGCCAGCAGCCTCATTCAGGGGGATTCACCCCTCCACTTT. Its protein product is CASSLIQGDSPLHF.

This clonotype was recorded many times. This rearrangement joins TRBV6-6 to TRBJ2-5; 11 nucleotides line up with TRBD2. The V and J ends lost 5 bases and 0 bases, in that order; junction bases with no gene match: 8. Germline CDR1 MNHNY, CDR2 SVGAGI (reference sequence). The CDR3 is 17 residues long. CDR3 DNA sequence: TGTGCCAGCAGTAACGGACTAGCGGGTTCGTACCAAGAGACCCAGTACTTC. This gives the protein CASSNGLAGSYQETQYF.

At least ten counts were recorded for this clonotype. The V gene is TRBV6-5, the J gene TRBJ1-1, with D unclear. The CDR3 is made up of 16 amino acids. Germline V gene sequence: CDR1 MNHEY, CDR2 SVGAGI. The germline V and J ends were trimmed by 5 bases and 0 bases, with 16 bases remaining between them. The chain's CDR3 is CASSPGEDRLNTEAFF. The CDR3 nucleotides are TGTGCCAGCAGTCCTGGGGAGGATCGTCTGAACACTGAAGCTTTCTTT.

The V and J genes are TRBV12-3 or TRBV12-4 and TRBJ1-2; D uncertain. The germline V and J ends were trimmed by 2 bases and 1 base, with 11 bases remaining between them. This CDR3 has 15 residues. The CDR3 nucleotides are TGTGCCAGCAGTTTACGCCGACCGGATAACTATGGCTACACCTTC. Amino acid sequence: CASSLRRPDNYGYTF.